This T cell receptor (beta chain) was captured in a study of Ad26.COV2.S vaccination and SARS-CoV-2 variants. Background on the study: A COV1001 Ad26.COV2.S trial-arm participant provided the sample. Ad26.COV2.S, an intramuscular injection, was given once or twice 56 days apart. Study findings and constraints: For non-spike TCRs, breadth in vaccine recipients resembled that in placebo recipients.

This clone was detected only once. What it binds is not known. Germline CDR1 and CDR2: SEHNR and FQNEAQ (reference sequence). The CDR3 runs 14 residues. The V end lost 3 bases, the J end lost 11 bases, and 19 bases lay between the germline ends. The treatment is: some 20 received Ad26.COV2.S at low or high dose, single or two shots; 5 received placebo; per-sample allocation not given. The study sampled participants on day 63 after the first vaccine or placebo injection. Vaccination employed an Ad26 vector expressing the Wuhan-strain SARS-CoV-2 spike. Libraries were prepared by immunoSEQ multiplex PCR; TCRdb keeps only in-frame clonotypes and omits some of them. Altogether some 350,000 clones are present, roughly 90% being singletons, with the ten largest covering over 5%.

This sequence was found in a person aged 18-65 years who received the Ad26.COV2.S COVID-19 vaccine or a placebo. The chain has TRBV7-9 and TRBJ1-1, with a possible D match to TRBD1 (5 bases). The sequences come from peripheral blood, collected in a trial of Ad26.COV2.S vaccine versus placebo. The CDR3 loop reads CASSLTEFAGLAFF. Here the CDR3 DNA reads TGTGCCAGCAGCTTGACAGAGTTTGCGGGTTTGGCTTTCTTT.